The present entry profiles one T cell receptor (beta chain) with its context. Its antigen remains unidentified. This sample was taken from a study of cytomegalovirus exposure and HLA in healthy donors. Notes on the study in general: Later findings reportedly placed an Asian-associated ancestry cluster below the roughly 690-donor mean for N-insertions.

The CDR3 runs to 16 residues. V trimming: 5 bases; J trimming: 3 bases; junction bases outside the gene matches: 10. Germline lookup yields CDR1 SGHRS and CDR2 YFSETQ. The PCR was carried out with 60 Vbeta primers and 13 Jbeta primers. Sequencing used immunoSEQ multiplex PCR; TCRdb keeps in-frame clones, though not all of them. The sample shows about 91,000 clones, more than 75% of them seen only once. The receptor comes from a young man in good health and CMV-seropositive. Material: PBMCs. This rearrangement joins TRBV5-1 to TRBJ1-1, with 10 bases aligning to TRBD1. The CDR3 sequence: CASRAGLDRGDTEAFF. In DNA, the CDR3 is TGCGCCAGCAGGGCAGGTTTGGACAGGGGGGACACTGAAGCTTTCTTT. Complete variable domain (other parts from reference TRBV5-1 and TRBJ1-1): KAGVTQTPRYLIKTRGQQVTLSCSPISGHRSVSWYQQTPGQGLQFLFEYFSETQRNKGNFPGRFSGRQFSNSRSEMNVSTLELGDSALYLCASRAGLDRGDTEAFFGQGTRLTVV.